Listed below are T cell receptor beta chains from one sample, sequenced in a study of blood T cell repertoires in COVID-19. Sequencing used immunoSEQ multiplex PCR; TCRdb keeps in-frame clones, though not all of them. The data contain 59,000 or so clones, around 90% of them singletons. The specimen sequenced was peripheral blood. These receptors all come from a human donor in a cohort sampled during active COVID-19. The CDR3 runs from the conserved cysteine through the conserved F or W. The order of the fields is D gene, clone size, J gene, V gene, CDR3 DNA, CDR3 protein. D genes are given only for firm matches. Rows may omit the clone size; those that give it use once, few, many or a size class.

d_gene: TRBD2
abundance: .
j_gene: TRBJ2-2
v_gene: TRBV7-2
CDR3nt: TGTGCCAGCAGCCGGACTAGCGGGAAGGGAACCGGGGAGCTGTTTTTT
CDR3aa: CASSRTSGKGTGELFF

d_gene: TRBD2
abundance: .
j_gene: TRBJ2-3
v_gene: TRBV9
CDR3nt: TGTGCCAGCAGCTTGAGCGGGAGGGAGGTAGATACGCAGTATTTT
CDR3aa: CASSLSGREVDTQYF

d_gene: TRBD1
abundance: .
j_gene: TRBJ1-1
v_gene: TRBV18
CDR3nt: TGTGCCAGCTCACCTGGACAGGGAGGAGCTGAAGCTTTCTTT
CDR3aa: CASSPGQGGAEAFF

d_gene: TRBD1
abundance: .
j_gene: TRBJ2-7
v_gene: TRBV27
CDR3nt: TGTGCCATCAATTCGGCAGGCCATGGGTGGGTCTTCCGGGACAGAACCTACGAGCAGTACTTC
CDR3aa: CAINSAGHGWVFRDRTYEQYF

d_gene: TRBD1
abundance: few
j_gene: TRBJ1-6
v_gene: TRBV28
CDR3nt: TGTGCCAGCAGTTCTTTGGGACAGGCAAATTCACCCCTCCACTTT
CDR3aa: CASSSLGQANSPLHF

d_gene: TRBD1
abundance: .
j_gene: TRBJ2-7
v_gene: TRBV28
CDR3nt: TGTGCCAGCAGTCCAGGACAGGGGACGTACGAGCAGTACTTC
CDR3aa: CASSPGQGTYEQYF

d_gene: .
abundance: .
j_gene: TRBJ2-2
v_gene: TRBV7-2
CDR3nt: TGTGCCAGCAGCCCCCAGATCGGGGAGCTGTTTTTT
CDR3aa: CASSPQIGELFF

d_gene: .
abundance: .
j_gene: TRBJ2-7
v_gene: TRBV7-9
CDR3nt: TGTGCCAGCACCGGAGGAGGACGCTCCTACGAGCAGTACTTC
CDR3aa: CASTGGGRSYEQYF

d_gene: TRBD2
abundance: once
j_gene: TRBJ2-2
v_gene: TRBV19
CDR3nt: TGTGCCAGTAGTATAGGCTGGCCGGGAGGGGCCGGGGAGCTGTTTTTT
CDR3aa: CASSIGWPGGAGELFF

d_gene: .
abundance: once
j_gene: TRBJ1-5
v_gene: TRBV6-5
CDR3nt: TGTGCCAGCAGCCTCCAGGGATCGAGCAATCAGCCCCAGCATTTT
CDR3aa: CASSLQGSSNQPQHF

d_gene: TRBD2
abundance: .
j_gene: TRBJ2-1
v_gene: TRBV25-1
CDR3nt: TGTGCCAGCAGTGAATTAGTGAGCGGGAGAGGTTCCTACAATGAGCAGTTCTTC
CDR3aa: CASSELVSGRGSYNEQFF

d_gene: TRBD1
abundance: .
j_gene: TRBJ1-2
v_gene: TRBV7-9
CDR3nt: TGTGCCAGCAGCTACGGGAGCAAGACAGGGGTGAATGGCTACACCTTC
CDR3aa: CASSYGSKTGVNGYTF

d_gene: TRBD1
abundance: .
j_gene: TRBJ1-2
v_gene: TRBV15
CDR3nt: TGTGCCACCGCTAACTCAGGGGGCTATGGCTACACCTTC
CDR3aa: CATANSGGYGYTF

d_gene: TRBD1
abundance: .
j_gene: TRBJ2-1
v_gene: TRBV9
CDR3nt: TGTGCCAGCAGCGCCTCGACAGGGTGGCTCCTCAATGAGCAGTTCTTC
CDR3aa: CASSASTGWLLNEQFF

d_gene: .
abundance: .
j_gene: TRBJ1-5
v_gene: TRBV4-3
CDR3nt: TGCGCCAGCAGCCAAGATACGGGGGGGGGACAGCCCCAGCATTTT
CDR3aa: CASSQDTGGGQPQHF

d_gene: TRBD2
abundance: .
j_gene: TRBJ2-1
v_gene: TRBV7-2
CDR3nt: TGTGCCAGCAGCATCGAGCCGATAGCGGGAAACAATGAGCAGTTCTTC
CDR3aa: CASSIEPIAGNNEQFF

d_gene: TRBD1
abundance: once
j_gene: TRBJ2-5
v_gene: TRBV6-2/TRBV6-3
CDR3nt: TGTGCCAGCAGCCTTCTCGACAGGGGAGAGACCCAGTACTTC
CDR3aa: CASSLLDRGETQYF

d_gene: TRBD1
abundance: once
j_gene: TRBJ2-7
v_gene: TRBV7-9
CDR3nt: TGTGCCAGCAGCTCTGGGACAGGGACCTACGAGCAGTACTTC
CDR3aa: CASSSGTGTYEQYF

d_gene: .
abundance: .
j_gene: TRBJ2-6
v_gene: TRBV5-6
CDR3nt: TGTGCCAGCAGCCTAGTTGGAGTGGGGGCCAACGTCCTGACTTTC
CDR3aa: CASSLVGVGANVLTF

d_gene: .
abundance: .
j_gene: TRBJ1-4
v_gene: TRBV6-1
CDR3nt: TGTGCCAGCAGTGAATTACGGGGTGGTGAAAAACTGTTTTTT
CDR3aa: CASSELRGGEKLFF

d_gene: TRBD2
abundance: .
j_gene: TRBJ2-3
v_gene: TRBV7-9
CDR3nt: TGTGCCAGCAGCCGGGGGACTAGCGGGAGTATCACAGATACGCAGTATTTT
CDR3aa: CASSRGTSGSITDTQYF

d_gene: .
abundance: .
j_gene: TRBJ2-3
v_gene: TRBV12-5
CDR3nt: TGTGCTAGTGGTTTGGAGGTAGCGACAGATACGCAGTATTTT
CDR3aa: CASGLEVATDTQYF

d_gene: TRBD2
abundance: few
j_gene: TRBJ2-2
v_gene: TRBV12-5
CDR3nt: TGTGCTAGTGGTTTGGTACGAGGAGAAAGCGGGATTCGTTTTACCGGGGAGCTGTTTTTT
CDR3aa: CASGLVRGESGIRFTGELFF

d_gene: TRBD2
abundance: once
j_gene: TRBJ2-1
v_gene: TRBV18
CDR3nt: TGTGCCAGCTCATTCCTAACGGGAGGGCCGTGGAATGAGCAGTTCTTC
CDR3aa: CASSFLTGGPWNEQFF

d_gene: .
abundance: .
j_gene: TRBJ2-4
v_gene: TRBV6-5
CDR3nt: TGTGCCAGCAGTCGTGGCCCAGAGGTCTCAAACATTCAGTACTTC
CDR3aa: CASSRGPEVSNIQYF

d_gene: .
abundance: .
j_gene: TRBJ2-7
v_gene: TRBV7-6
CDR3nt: TGTGCCAGCAGCTCAAAATATCCCGGGGGGCCCCTCTACGAGCAGTACTTC
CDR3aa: CASSSKYPGGPLYEQYF

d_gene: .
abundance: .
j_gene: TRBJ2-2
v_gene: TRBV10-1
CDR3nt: TGCGCCAGGAACCCGGGAGCCCCCGGGGAGCTGTTTTTT
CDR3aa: CARNPGAPGELFF

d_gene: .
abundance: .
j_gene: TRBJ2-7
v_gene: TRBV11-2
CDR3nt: TGTGCCAGCAGCTTAGATTGGTCAGCCTACGAGCAGTACTTC
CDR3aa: CASSLDWSAYEQYF

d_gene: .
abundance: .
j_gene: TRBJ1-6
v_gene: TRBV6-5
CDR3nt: TGTGCCAGCAGGTCCACGAGCTCCTATAATTCACCCCTCCACTTT
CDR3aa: CASRSTSSYNSPLHF

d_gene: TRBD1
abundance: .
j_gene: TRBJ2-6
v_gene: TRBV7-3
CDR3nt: TGTGCCAGCAGCTCCGGGACAGCGATCTCTGGGGCCAACGTCCTGACTTTC
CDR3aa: CASSSGTAISGANVLTF

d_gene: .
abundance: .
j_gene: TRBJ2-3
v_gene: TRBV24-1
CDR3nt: TGTGCCACCAGTGACTTTCCCAGGGCAGATACGCAGTATTTT
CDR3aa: CATSDFPRADTQYF

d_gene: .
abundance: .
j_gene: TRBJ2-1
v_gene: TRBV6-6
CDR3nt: TGTGCCAGCAGTTACAGTTTTACTTTCAATGAGCAGTTCTTC
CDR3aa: CASSYSFTFNEQFF

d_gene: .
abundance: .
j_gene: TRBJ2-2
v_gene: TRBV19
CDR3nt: TGTGCCAGTACCGGGGTCCGGAACACCGGGGAGCTGTTTTTT
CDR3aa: CASTGVRNTGELFF

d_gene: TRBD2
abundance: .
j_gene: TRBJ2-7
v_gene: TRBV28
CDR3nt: TGTGCCAGCAGTTCGCGGACTAGCGCTCAGTCGGGGTACTTC
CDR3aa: CASSSRTSAQSGYF

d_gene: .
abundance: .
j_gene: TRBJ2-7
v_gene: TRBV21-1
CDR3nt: TGTGCCAGCAGCTCTTACAGGGCCCACGAGCAGTACTTC
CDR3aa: CASSSYRAHEQYF

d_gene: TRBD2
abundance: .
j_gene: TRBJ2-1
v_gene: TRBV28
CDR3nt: TGTGCCAGCAGTTCGTTTTCGGGAGGAAGCTCCTACAATGAGCAGTTCTTC
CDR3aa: CASSSFSGGSSYNEQFF

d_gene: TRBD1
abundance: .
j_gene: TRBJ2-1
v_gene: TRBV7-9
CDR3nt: TGTGCCAGCAGCCTCGGGACAGCAGACAACAATGAGCAGTTCTTC
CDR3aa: CASSLGTADNNEQFF

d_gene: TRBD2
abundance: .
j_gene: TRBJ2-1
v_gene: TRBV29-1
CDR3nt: TGCAGCGTTCTCGCGGGAGCAAACAATGAGCAGTTCTTC
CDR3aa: CSVLAGANNEQFF

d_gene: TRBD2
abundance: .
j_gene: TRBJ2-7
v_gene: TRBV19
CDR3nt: TGTGCCAGTAGCAGACTAGCGGAGAGCTCCTACGAGCAGTACTTC
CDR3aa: CASSRLAESSYEQYF

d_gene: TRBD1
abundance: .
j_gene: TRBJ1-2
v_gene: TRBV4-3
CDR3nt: TGCGCCAGCAGCCAAGTGCAAGGGGGGACAGGGGTCTATGGCTACACCTTC
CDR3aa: CASSQVQGGTGVYGYTF

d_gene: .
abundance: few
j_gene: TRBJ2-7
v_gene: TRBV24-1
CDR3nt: TGTGCCACCTCCAGCGACAGCGGAGGGTACGAGCAGTACTTC
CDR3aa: CATSSDSGGYEQYF

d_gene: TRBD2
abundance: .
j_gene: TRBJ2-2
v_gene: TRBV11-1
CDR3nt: TGTGCCAGCAACAAACATTTAGCGGGAGGCACCGGGGAGCTGTTTTTT
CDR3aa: CASNKHLAGGTGELFF

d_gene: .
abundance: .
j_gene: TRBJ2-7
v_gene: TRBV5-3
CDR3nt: TGTGCCAGAAGCAGTACAGGGTATAGATATCGCGAGCAGTACTTC
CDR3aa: CARSSTGYRYREQYF

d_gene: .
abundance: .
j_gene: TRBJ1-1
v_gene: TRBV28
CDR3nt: TGTGCCAGCAGTCCCCAGGGGATCCCGAGAGCTTTCTTT
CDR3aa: CASSPQGIPRAFF

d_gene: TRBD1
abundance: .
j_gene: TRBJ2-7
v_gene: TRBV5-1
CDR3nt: TGCGCCAGCAGACCAGAGCGAGGGACAGGGGGCTACGAGCAGTACTTC
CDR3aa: CASRPERGTGGYEQYF

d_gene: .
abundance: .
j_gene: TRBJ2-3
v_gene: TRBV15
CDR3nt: TGTGCCACCAGCAGAGATTCCAGGGTGAGCACAGATACGCAGTATTTT
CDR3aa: CATSRDSRVSTDTQYF

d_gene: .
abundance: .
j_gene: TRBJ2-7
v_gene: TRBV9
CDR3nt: TGTGCCAGCAGCGTAAGCCCCATTGCCGACGAGCAGTACTTC
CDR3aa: CASSVSPIADEQYF

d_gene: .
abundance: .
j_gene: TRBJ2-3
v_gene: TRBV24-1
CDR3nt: TGTGCCACCAGTGACCTCCTTACAGATACGCAGTATTTT
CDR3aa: CATSDLLTDTQYF